This T cell receptor (beta chain) was captured by sequencing in a study of OX40 agonist ivuxolimab in advanced cancers. The overall study: Prior anti-PD-1, anti-PD-L1 or anti-CTLA-4 therapy was allowed; roughly 40% had some. General observations from the study: Near-lowest levels of clonal expansion characterized partial responders at 0.1-3.0 mg/kg.

About this clone itself: Its antigen is unknown.

Repertoires were generated with immunoSEQ multiplex PCR, while TCRdb's copy carries only in-frame clones and drops some. The table shows around 70,000 clones, with around 90% occurring only once. In germline, CDR1 is MGHRA, CDR2 YSYEKL. V was shortened by 1 base and J by 6 bases, with 10 bases between the two germline ends. The CDR3 consists of 14 residues. Blood samples were obtained at baseline, cycle 4 day 1, and cycle 7 day 1. The rearrangement uses TRBV4-1 and TRBJ1-5; D possibly corresponds to TRBD1 (5 bases). This receptor was obtained from an adult with an advanced solid tumor such as melanoma, head and neck, liver or kidney cancer. Here the sequenced sample was CD4+ or CD8+ T cells sorted from blood, taken in a trial of the OX40 agonist ivuxolimab. The CDR3 region has the DNA TGCGCCAGCAGCCAAGCTGGGGGGGTTCAGCCCCAGCATTTT. This encodes CASSQAGGVQPQHF.